This T cell receptor (beta chain) was captured by sequencing in a study of human T cells and chemical hapten exposure. Study at large: After 6 days, upper back 0.01% DPC patch tests were scored.

There are many counts of this clonotype. The antigen is not known. TCRdb processed the RACE reads anew with MiXCR; each CDR3 protein has one entry. The sample has around 250,000 distinct CDR3 sequences, about 8.1% seen once. Time point in this sample: pre-sensitization, week 0. Treatment noted: therapeutic diphenylcyclopropenone sensitization with weekly scalp DPC. The V gene lost 5 bases and the J gene lost 1 base, with 12 bases spanning the gap. Germline V CDR1 and CDR2: SGHTA, FQGNSA. The CDR3 is 14 residues long. Study-level findings and limits: Expanded TCRs grouped into significantly more large CDR3 similarity clusters than controls produced.

This TCR derives from a woman aged 40 to 50 with alopecia areata. Some clones in this sample may be carry-over from other donors' samples. Sequencing was performed on whole blood, taken in connection with sensitization to the hapten diphenylcyclopropenone (DPC). This chain joins TRBV7-2 and TRBJ2-7; D possibly corresponds to TRBD2 (5 bases). CDR3 coding DNA: TGTGCCAGCAGCCGGGGTCGGTCGTCCTACGAGCAGTACTTC. Translated: CASSRGRSSYEQYF.